These 21 T cell receptor beta chains came from one sample sequenced in a study of blood T cells in healthy people across ages. It was with a sample-barcoded 5' primer and a J-beta primer mix that a second PCR of about 7 to 12 cycles was run. MiXCR was run by TCRdb on the 5' RACE reads, yielding one entry per CDR3 protein. The table records approximately 900,000 distinct CDR3 sequences, 40% to 60% of them present only once. The source material was blood. The source is a man in his thirties or forties in good health.

This chain uses TRBV3-1 with TRBJ2-1, with D perhaps matching TRBD1 (5 bases). Germline V CDR1 and CDR2: LGHDT, YNNKEL (reference sequence). This CDR3 comprises 18 residues. The V and J ends lost 4 bases and 2 bases respectively, with 21 bases between them. The DNA for the CDR3 is TGTGCCAGCAGCCTAAGTTGGACAAACCCCCTAACCTACAATGAGCAGTTCTTC. This gives the protein CASSLSWTNPLTYNEQFF.

The chain combines TRBV7-2 with TRBJ1-2, with 7 bases fitting TRBD1. Trimming cost V 7 bases and J 8 bases; bases outside gene matches: 16. CDR1 SGHTA and CDR2 FQGNSA come from the germline V gene. CDR3 length: 15 amino acids. The CDR3 is CASIETGVLLRGYTF. The CDR3 coding sequence is TGTGCCAGCATCGAAACAGGGGTACTGCTTCGAGGCTACACCTTC.

This clonotype appeared a few times. The rearrangement joins TRBV27 to TRBJ2-7; the D gene is possibly TRBD2 (6 bases). There are 13 residues in the CDR3. Germline V CDR1 and CDR2: MNHEY, SMNVEV (reference sequence). The V gene lost 1 base and the J gene lost 6 bases, with 10 bases spanning the gap. The CDR3 nucleotides are TGTGCCAGCAGTTTATATACAGCGGGCGAGCAGTACTTC. Translation: CASSLYTAGEQYF.

About this clonotype itself: With a much larger clone just one base away, this may be a read error. The rearrangement uses TRBV7-2 and TRBJ2-7; tentatively, D is TRBD2 (6 bases). The CDR3 covers 11 residues. V gave up 4 bases and J gave up 7 bases, with 8 bases separating them. Germline V gives CDR1 SGHTA, CDR2 FQGNSA. The CDR3 nucleotides are TGTGCCAGCAGCTGCGGGGTTGAGCAGTACTTC. Translating gives CASSCGVEQYF.

CDR3: CASSHATGEEQYF. The CDR3 DNA is TGTGCCAGCAGCCATGCCACAGGGGAGGAGCAGTACTTC. The chain uses TRBV3-1 and TRBJ2-5, with D possibly being TRBD1 (7 bases). Looked up from germline, CDR1 is LGHDT and CDR2 is YNNKEL (reference sequence). This CDR3 has 13 residues. V lost 3 bases, J lost 11 bases, and 16 bases lay in between.

The rearrangement links TRBV6-2 or TRBV6-3 to TRBJ2-7; D ambiguous. Germline values: CDR1 MNHEY, CDR2 SVGEGT. V dropped 6 bases and J dropped 3 bases, with 18 bases sitting between them. This CDR3 has 15 residues. In nucleotides, the CDR3 is TGTGCCAGCAGGCCTGGGTCCCTGTTAAACTACGAGCAGTACTTC. As protein: CASRPGSLLNYEQYF.

About this clonotype itself: The junction shows a germline mismatch at one end, possibly a read error. The J gene is TRBJ2-1, the V gene TRBV6-5; D call uncertain. The CDR3 consists of 15 residues. Germline lookup yields CDR1 MNHEY and CDR2 SVGAGI. The CDR3 region is CAGSPLVAAYNEQFF. The CDR3 nucleotides read TGTGCCGGCAGTCCCCTCGTGGCGGCCTACAATGAGCAGTTCTTC.

This clonotype has at least ten counts. The chain carries TRBV5-1 and TRBJ2-3; 8 nucleotides agree with TRBD2. Germline V lookup: CDR1 SGHRS, CDR2 YFSETQ. Germline trimming cut 4 bases from V and 6 bases from J; bases unmatched to any gene: 4. This CDR3 comprises 13 residues. The CDR3 here is CASSPSGLDTQYF. For the CDR3, the DNA is TGCGCCAGCAGCCCTAGCGGGCTGGATACGCAGTATTTT.

This clonotype has at least ten counts. V is TRBV3-1 and J is TRBJ2-1; a possible D gene is TRBD1 (8 bases). This CDR3 comprises 16 residues. V lost 2 bases, J lost 9 bases, and 20 bases lay in between. Germline V gene data show CDR1 as LGHDT and CDR2 as YNNKEL (reference sequence). The CDR3: CASSQTGGVKTCEQFF. In nucleotides, the CDR3 is TGTGCCAGCAGCCAAACAGGGGGGGTAAAGACATGTGAGCAGTTCTTC.

This clonotype was picked up many times. The rearrangement links TRBV5-1 to TRBJ1-1, with a weak D call TRBD1 (6 bases). Trimming shortened V by 0 bases and J by 6 bases, and 15 bases separated the two germline ends. This CDR3 comprises 15 residues. Germline CDR1 reads SGHRS; CDR2 reads YFSETQ. Here the CDR3 reads CASSLDPRGKAEAFF. In nucleotides, the CDR3 is TGCGCCAGCAGCTTGGATCCCAGGGGTAAAGCTGAAGCTTTCTTT.

This clonotype was seen more than once but under ten times. The chain uses TRBV2 and TRBJ2-5, with TRBD2 identical over 7 bases. The germline CDR1 and CDR2 sequences are SNHLY and FYNNEI. CDR3 size: 13 residues. Trimming at V came to 0 bases and at J to 11 bases, leaving 6 bases not matched to a gene. The CDR3 region has the DNA TGTGCCAGCAGTGAAGCGCTAGCGGAGGAGCAGTACTTC. Its protein product is CASSEALAEEQYF.

The J gene is TRBJ1-5, the V gene TRBV12-3 or TRBV12-4; TRBD1 might be the D (6 bases). The CDR3 totals 14 residues. Trimming removed 2 bases at V and 7 bases at J, with 12 bases between. The CDR3 nucleotides are TGTGCCAGCAGTTTAACAGGGAGGCGGCAGCCCCAGCATTTT. Translated: CASSLTGRRQPQHF.

Only a few counts were recorded for this clonotype. This chain connects TRBV20-1 to TRBJ2-5, with 7 bases that match TRBD1. The CDR3 covers 14 residues. The germline gives CDR1 DFQATT, CDR2 SNEGSKA (reference sequence). The V gene end was trimmed by 5 bases and the J gene end by 2 bases; junction bases not matched to a gene: 8. The CDR3 region has the DNA TGCAGTGCTTATAAACAGGGGATGCAAGAGACCCAGTACTTC. Protein product: CSAYKQGMQETQYF.

Remarks on this clonotype: A clone one base away is much larger, so this may be a read error. The rearrangement uses TRBV6-1 and TRBJ2-1; 8 positions match TRBD2. The DNA end is more similar to TRBJ2-7, so the J call may be wrong. The CDR3 length is 16 residues. Germline V gives CDR1 MNHNS, CDR2 SASEGT. In DNA, the CDR3 is TGTGCCAGCACCCCATCCGGGGGGGCTGATTACAATGAGCAGTACTTC. The encoded protein is CASTPSGGADYNEQYF.

This clonotype was seen only a few times. The genes are TRBV5-1 and TRBJ2-1, with 10 bases matching TRBD1. Germline trimming cut 3 bases from V and 4 bases from J; bases unmatched to any gene: 7. Germline V gene sequence: CDR1 SGHRS, CDR2 YFSETQ. CDR3 length: 16 residues. CDR3 DNA: TGCGCCAGCAGCTCGGACAGGGGGTCGATTTACAATGAGCAGTTCTTC. Protein: CASSSDRGSIYNEQFF.

The chain carries TRBV5-5 and TRBJ1-1; a possible D gene is TRBD1 (6 bases). The CDR3 consists of 13 residues. The germline CDR1 and CDR2 sequences are SGHKS and YYEKEE (reference sequence). V was pared by 5 bases and J by 4 bases, with 12 bases between. This CDR3 reads CASRIGGSTEAFF. CDR3 nucleotides: TGTGCCAGCAGGATCGGGGGCAGCACTGAAGCTTTCTTT. Based on the CDR3 plus reference TRBV5-5 and TRBJ1-1, the full variable domain is DAGVTQSPTHLIKTRGQQVTLRCSPISGHKSVSWYQQVLGQGPQFIFQYYEKEERGRGNFPDRFSARQFPNYSSELNVNALLLGDSALYLCASRIGGSTEAFFGQGTRLTVV.

The rearrangement uses TRBV15 and TRBJ1-2, with D possibly being TRBD1 (6 bases). The CDR3 length is 16 residues. The germline V gene has CDR1 LNHNV and CDR2 YYDKDF (reference sequence). V lost 4 bases to trimming and J lost 8 bases, with 23 bases between them. The DNA for the CDR3 is TGTGCCACCAGCACCACCCCACAGGGAGGTATGAGCGGCTACACCTTC. Encoded protein: CATSTTPQGGMSGYTF.

The rearrangement uses TRBV7-9 and TRBJ2-1, with 11 bases lining up with TRBD1. V gave up 3 bases and J gave up 8 bases; unmatched junction bases: 9. Germline CDR1 SEHNR, CDR2 FQNEAQ (reference sequence). The CDR3 covers 16 residues. The CDR3 reads CASSLAGTGGRYEQFF. CDR3 coding DNA: TGTGCCAGCAGCTTGGCCGGGACAGGGGGAAGGTATGAGCAGTTCTTC.

The chain combines TRBV11-3 with TRBJ2-1; D not resolved. The germline CDR1 and CDR2 sequences are SGHNT and YENEEA. Trimming took 0 bases from V and 4 from J, leaving 7 bases between them. The CDR3 length is 14 residues. CDR3 protein: CASSLDGIYNEQFF. CDR3 nucleotide sequence: TGTGCCAGCAGCTTAGATGGGATTTACAATGAGCAGTTCTTC.

This clonotype was seen only a few times. The chain has TRBV20-1 and TRBJ2-7, with D perhaps matching TRBD2 (5 bases). CDR3 length: 13 residues. The V and J ends lost 6 bases and 4 bases respectively, with 16 bases between them. Germline CDR1 and CDR2: DFQATT and SNEGSKA (reference sequence). The CDR3 sequence: CSAAPDSQYEQYF. CDR3 in DNA: TGCAGTGCCGCCCCGGACTCCCAGTACGAGCAGTACTTC.

The gene calls are TRBV5-4 and TRBJ1-2, with D possibly TRBD1 on 5 matching bases. Deletions cut 0 bases from V and 2 bases from J, with 17 bases between. The germline V gene has CDR1 SGHNT and CDR2 YYREEE (reference sequence). This CDR3 comprises 17 residues. The CDR3 DNA reads TGTGCCAGCAGCTTGGGGGGACCATTTAGGGAGAACTATGGCTACACCTTC. It specifies CASSLGGPFRENYGYTF.